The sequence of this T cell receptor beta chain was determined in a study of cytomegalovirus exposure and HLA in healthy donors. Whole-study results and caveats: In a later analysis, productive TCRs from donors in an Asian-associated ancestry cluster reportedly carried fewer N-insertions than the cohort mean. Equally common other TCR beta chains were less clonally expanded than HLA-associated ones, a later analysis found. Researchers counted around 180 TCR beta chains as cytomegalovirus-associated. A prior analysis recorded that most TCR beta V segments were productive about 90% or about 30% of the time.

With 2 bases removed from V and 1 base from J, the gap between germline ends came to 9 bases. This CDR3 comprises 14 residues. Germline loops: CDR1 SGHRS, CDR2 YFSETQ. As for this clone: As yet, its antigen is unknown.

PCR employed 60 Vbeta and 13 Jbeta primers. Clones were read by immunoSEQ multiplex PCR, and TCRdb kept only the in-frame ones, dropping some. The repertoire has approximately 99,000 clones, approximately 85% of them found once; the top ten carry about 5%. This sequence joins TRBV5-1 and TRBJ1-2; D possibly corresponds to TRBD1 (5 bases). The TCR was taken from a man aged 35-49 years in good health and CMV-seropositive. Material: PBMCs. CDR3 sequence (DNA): TGCGCCAGCAGCTTCAGGGCAGATAACTATGGCTACACCTTC. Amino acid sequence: CASSFRADNYGYTF. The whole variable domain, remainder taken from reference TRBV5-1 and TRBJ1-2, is KAGVTQTPRYLIKTRGQQVTLSCSPISGHRSVSWYQQTPGQGLQFLFEYFSETQRNKGNFPGRFSGRQFSNSRSEMNVSTLELGDSALYLCASSFRADNYGYTFGSGTRLTVV.